This T cell receptor (beta chain) was profiled in a study of T cell responses to AZD1222 COVID-19 vaccine. Study context: Analysis merged second doses at about 4 or about 12 weeks. Findings of the study overall: Spike-specific TCR breadth rose after two AZD1222 doses, and depth rose as well. The peak T cell response came first, and repertoires were sampled only after it.

The ends were cut back, 5 bases at V and 10 bases at J, with 18 bases in the middle. CDR1 is SGHAT, CDR2 FQNNGV, per germline. This CDR3 has 15 amino acids. A remark on this clone: The antigen remains undetermined.

The method was immunoSEQ multiplex PCR; TCRdb's version includes in-frame clones alone and lacks a portion of them. The data show roughly 91,000 clones, 90% seen once. The sample was peripheral blood, taken on day 0 of AZD1222 vaccination. The chain recombines TRBV11-2 with TRBJ1-6; possible D gene TRBD1, 5 bases. This TCR was recovered from an adult in good health. DNA of the CDR3: TGTGCCAGCAGCCCCAGGGCTGTCGGGGACTCACCCCTCCACTTT. Its protein is CASSPRAVGDSPLHF.